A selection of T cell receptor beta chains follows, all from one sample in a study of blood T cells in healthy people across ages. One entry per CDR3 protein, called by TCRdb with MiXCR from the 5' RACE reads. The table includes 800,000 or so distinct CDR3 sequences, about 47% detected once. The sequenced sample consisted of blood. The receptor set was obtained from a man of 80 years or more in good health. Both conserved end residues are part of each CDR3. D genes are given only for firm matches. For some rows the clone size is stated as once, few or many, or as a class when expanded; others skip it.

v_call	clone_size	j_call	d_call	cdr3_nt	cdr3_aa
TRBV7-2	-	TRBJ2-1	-	TGTGCCAGCAGTCCAGCCAGCTTCGGGGAGCAGTTCTTC	CASSPASFGEQFF
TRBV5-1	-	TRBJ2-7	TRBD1	TGCGCCAGCAGCACCCGGGACAGATCCTACGAGCAGTACTTC	CASSTRDRSYEQYF
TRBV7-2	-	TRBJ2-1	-	TGTGCCAGCAGCACAACTAGTGGCTCCTACAATGAGCAGTTCTTC	CASSTTSGSYNEQFF
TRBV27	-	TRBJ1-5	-	TGTGCCAGCAGTTCCGACAAGAATCAGCCCCAGCATTTT	CASSSDKNQPQHF
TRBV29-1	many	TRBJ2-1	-	TGCAGCGTTGAACCAGGGGGGGACAATGAGCAGTTCTTC	CSVEPGGDNEQFF
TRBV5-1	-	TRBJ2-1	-	TGCGCCAGCAGCCCTCCCAGTAGTCAGCCCTCCTACAATGAGCAGTTCTTC	CASSPPSSQPSYNEQFF
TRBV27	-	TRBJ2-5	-	TGTGCCGCAGGGGCCGCGGTGCAGTACTTC	CAAGAAVQYF
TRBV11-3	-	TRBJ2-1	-	TGTGCCAGCAGCTTGACCACGGAGCAGTTCTTC	CASSLTTEQFF
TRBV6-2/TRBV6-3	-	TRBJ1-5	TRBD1	TGTGCCAGCAGTTACCAAGACAGGGTCCAGCCCCAGCATTTT	CASSYQDRVQPQHF
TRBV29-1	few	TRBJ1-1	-	TGCAGCGTTGAGTGGACAGAACTTGAAGCTTTCTTT	CSVEWTELEAFF
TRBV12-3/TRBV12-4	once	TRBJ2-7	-	TGTGCCAGCAGTTTAGGACTAGAGTACAAGCAGTACTTC	CASSLGLEYKQYF
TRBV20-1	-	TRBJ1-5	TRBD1	TGCAGTGGTCAGACAGGGGTCCAGCCCCAGCATTTT	CSGQTGVQPQHF
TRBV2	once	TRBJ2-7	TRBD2	TGTGCCAAGCATAGTGGCGGGGGGAGCTCCTACGAGCAGTACTTC	CAKHSGGGSSYEQYF
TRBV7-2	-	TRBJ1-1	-	TGTGCCAGCAGCGCGGCGGGCACTGAAGCTTTCTTT	CASSAAGTEAFF
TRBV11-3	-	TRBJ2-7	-	TGTGCCAGCAGCTTGGGGGCTAGCGTCTCCTGCGAGCAGTACTTC	CASSLGASVSCEQYF
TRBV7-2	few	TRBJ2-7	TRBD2	TGTGCCAGCAGCTTAATGATCACTAGCGGGAGGAATGAGCAGTACTTC	CASSLMITSGRNEQYF
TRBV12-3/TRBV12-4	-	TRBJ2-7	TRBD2	TGTGCCAGCACCTTAGGAGGGAGCAGCGGGGGTGAGCAGTACTTC	CASTLGGSSGGEQYF
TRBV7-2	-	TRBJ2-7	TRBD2	TGTGCCAGCAGCCCCGAAGGGACTAGCGGGCTCTACGAGCAGTACTTC	CASSPEGTSGLYEQYF
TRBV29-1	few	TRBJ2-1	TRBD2	TGCAGCGTTGAAAGCGGGAGGGGCAATGAGCAGTTCTTC	CSVESGRGNEQFF
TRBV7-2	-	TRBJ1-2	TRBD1	TGTGCCAGCAGCCTGACAGGGGGCGGGAATGGCTACACCTTC	CASSLTGGGNGYTF
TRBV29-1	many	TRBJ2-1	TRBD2	TGCAGCGTTGAGAGGACTAGAGGTGGTAATGAGCAGTTCTTC	CSVERTRGGNEQFF
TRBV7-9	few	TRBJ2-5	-	TGTGCCAGCAGCTTTGGAGGGGGTAGCCAAGAGACCCAGTACTTC	CASSFGGGSQETQYF
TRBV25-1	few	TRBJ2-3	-	TGTGCCAGCAACGATCCAGGGGCAGATACGCAGTATTTT	CASNDPGADTQYF
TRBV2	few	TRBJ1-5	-	TGTGCCAGCGCAGAAGGCACCTTTTATAGCAATCAGCCCCAGCATTTT	CASAEGTFYSNQPQHF
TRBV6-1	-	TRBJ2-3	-	TGTGCCAGCAGTGAAGATCCGGGGTTCACAGATACGCAGTATTTT	CASSEDPGFTDTQYF
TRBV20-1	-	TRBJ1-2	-	TGCAGTGCTGACCCTTCAGGTCCTAAAGGCTACACCTTC	CSADPSGPKGYTF
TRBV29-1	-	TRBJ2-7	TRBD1	TGCAGCGTTGAAGGGGGCCAGGGGGCCTACAATGAGCAGTACTTC	CSVEGGQGAYNEQYF
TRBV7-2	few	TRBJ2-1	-	TGTGCCAGCAGCGACCATTGGGGTGAGCAGTTCTTC	CASSDHWGEQFF
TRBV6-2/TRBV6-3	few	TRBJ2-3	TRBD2	TGTGCCAGCAGTGCCCTAGCGGGGTATACGCAGTATTTT	CASSALAGYTQYF
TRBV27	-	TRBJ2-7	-	TGTGCCAGCAGTTTATCGGGCATCTTGCTCTACGAGCAGTACTTC	CASSLSGILLYEQYF
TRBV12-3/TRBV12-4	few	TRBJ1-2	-	TGTGCCAGCAGTTCCCCCGCCAGGGTCGGCTATGGCTACACCTTC	CASSSPARVGYGYTF
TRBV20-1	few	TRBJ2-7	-	TGCAGTGCTAGAGATGAAAAGCGGAGCTACAATGAGCAGTACTTC	CSARDEKRSYNEQYF
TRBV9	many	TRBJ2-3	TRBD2	TGTGCCAGCAGCCTTCTAGCGGGAGATCTAGATACGCAGTATTTT	CASSLLAGDLDTQYF
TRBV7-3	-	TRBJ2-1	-	TGTGCCAGCAGCTTAACACGAGACAGCGAAAGCTCCTACAATGAGCAGTTCTTC	CASSLTRDSESSYNEQFF
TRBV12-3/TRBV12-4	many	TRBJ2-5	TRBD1	TGTGCCAGCAGTAATACAGGGGGCGGGGAGACCCAGTACTTC	CASSNTGGGETQYF
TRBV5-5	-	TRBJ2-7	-	TGTGCCAGCAGCAACCCGACCCAATCCTCCTACGAGCAGTACTTC	CASSNPTQSSYEQYF
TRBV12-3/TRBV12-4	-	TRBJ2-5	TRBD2	TGTGCCAGCAGTCGCTCGGCGGGAGGGCAAGAGACCCAGTACTTC	CASSRSAGGQETQYF
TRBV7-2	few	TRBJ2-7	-	TGTGCCAGCAGCTTCCCCGGACAGCTATCCTACGAGCAGTACTTC	CASSFPGQLSYEQYF
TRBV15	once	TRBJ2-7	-	TGTGCCACCAGCAGACAGGGAAGCTCCTACGAGCAGTACTTC	CATSRQGSSYEQYF
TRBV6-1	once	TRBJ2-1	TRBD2	TGTGCCAGCAGTGAATCCAAGGGACTATGGGAGACCCAGTTCTTC	CASSESKGLWETQFF
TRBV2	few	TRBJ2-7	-	TGTGCCAGCAACGAGGACATCTACGAGCAGTACTTC	CASNEDIYEQYF
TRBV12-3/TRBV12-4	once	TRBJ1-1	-	TGTGCCAGCAGTTTAGTAAGGGGATTGGGCACTGAAGCTTTCTTT	CASSLVRGLGTEAFF
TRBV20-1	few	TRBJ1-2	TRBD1	TGCAGTGCTAGACCCGGACAGGGAAGCGGCTACACCTTC	CSARPGQGSGYTF
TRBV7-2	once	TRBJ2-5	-	TGTGCCAGCAGCTTAGGCCCAGGGGAAGGTAATGAGCAGTACTTC	CASSLGPGEGNEQYF
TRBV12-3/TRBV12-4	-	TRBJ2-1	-	TGTGCCAGCAGTTTTAGGAGCGGTGGGGCCAACTCCTACAATGAGCAGTTCTTC	CASSFRSGGANSYNEQFF
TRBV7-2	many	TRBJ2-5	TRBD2	TGTGCCAGCAGCTCCCGACTAGCGGGAGTTGTAGGGGAGGACAATGAGCAGTACTTC	CASSSRLAGVVGEDNEQYF
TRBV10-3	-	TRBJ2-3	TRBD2	TGTGCCATAGCGGGAGGGGACACAGATACGCAGTATTTT	CAIAGGDTDTQYF
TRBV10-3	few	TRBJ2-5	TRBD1	TGTGCCATCAGTGAAGGGGGCCTCTTGCCCCAGTACTTC	CAISEGGLLPQYF
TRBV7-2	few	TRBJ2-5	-	TGTGCCAGCAGCTTATTGGGGAGGCAGACCCAGTACTTC	CASSLLGRQTQYF
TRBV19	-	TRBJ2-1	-	TGTGCCAGTAGTATAGATCGGGCACCCAACAATGAGCAGTTCTTC	CASSIDRAPNNEQFF
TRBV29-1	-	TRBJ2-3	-	TGCAGCTGTAGTGGTGAAGGCACAGATACGCAGTATTTT	CSCSGEGTDTQYF
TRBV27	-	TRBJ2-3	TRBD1	TGTGCCAGCAGTTTAGGGACAGTCAGCACAGATACGCAGTATTTT	CASSLGTVSTDTQYF
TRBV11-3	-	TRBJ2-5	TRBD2	TGTGCCAGCAGCCCCGGGACTAGCCAAGAAGAGACCCAGTACTTC	CASSPGTSQEETQYF
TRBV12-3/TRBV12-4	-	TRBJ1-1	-	TGTGCCAGCACCCAGGGAGAAATTAACACTGAAGCTTTCTTT	CASTQGEINTEAFF
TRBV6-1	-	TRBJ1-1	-	TGTGCCAGCAGCGCTCTTCGTATGAACACTGAAGCTTTCTTT	CASSALRMNTEAFF
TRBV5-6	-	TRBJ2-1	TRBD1	TGTGCCAGCAGCGAGGGACAGTTCTACAATGAGCAGTTCTTC	CASSEGQFYNEQFF
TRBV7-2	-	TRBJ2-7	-	TGTGCCAGCAGCTTAGGGGTGTCAGCAGGCGAGCAGTACTTC	CASSLGVSAGEQYF
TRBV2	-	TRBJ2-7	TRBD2	TGTGCCTGCCTCGGGCCGGGAGGCCACATGGGGTACGAGCAGTACTTC	CACLGPGGHMGYEQYF
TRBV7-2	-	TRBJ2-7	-	TGTGCCAGCAGCTTAGCTACAGGAAACCTCTACGAGCAGTACTTC	CASSLATGNLYEQYF